A selection of T cell receptor beta chains follows, all from one sample in a study of post-analysis software for immune sequencing data. TCRdb re-analysed the PCR reads in MiXCR, keeping a single row per CDR3 protein. The sample lists almost 700,000 distinct CDR3 sequences; 55% to 60% were seen once. Source material: blood. Receptors were obtained from a girl aged 2 to 9 with multiple sclerosis. Each CDR3 is given with its conserved first and last residue. A D gene is named only where the DNA matches it firmly. The size field is filled for only some rows; it gives once, few, many or a size class.

size	V	D	J	DNA	CDR3
.	TRBV12-3/TRBV12-4	TRBD1	TRBJ1-2	TGTGCCAGCAGCGTGACAGGGTACTATGGCTACACCTTC	CASSVTGYYGYTF
few	TRBV10-3	TRBD1	TRBJ2-1	TGTGCCATCAGCGGGAAGGGGGCTAACAATGAGCAGTTCTTC	CAISGKGANNEQFF
few	TRBV6-5	.	TRBJ2-6	TGTGCCAGTAGTTACTCGTGGCGAAGGGAGAGGTCTGGGGCCAACGTCCTGACTTTC	CASSYSWRRERSGANVLTF
.	TRBV11-2	TRBD1	TRBJ2-2	TGTGCCAGCAGCTCGTCGACAGGGGCTAGGACCGGGGAGCTGTTTTTT	CASSSSTGARTGELFF
.	TRBV20-1	.	TRBJ1-5	TGCAGTGCTAGCCCACAGGTAAACCAGCCCCAGCATTTT	CSASPQVNQPQHF
.	TRBV5-1	.	TRBJ1-4	TGCGCCAGCAGCTTACCATCCGGGACGGCGAATGAAAAACTGTTTTTT	CASSLPSGTANEKLFF
few	TRBV21-1	.	TRBJ2-5	TGTGCCAGCAGCCCTACTAGCGGGGCGCCCTGGGAGACCCAGTACTTC	CASSPTSGAPWETQYF
.	TRBV20-1	.	TRBJ2-1	TGCAGTGCTAGAGAAGAGGCGTGGCATGAGCAGTTCTTC	CSAREEAWHEQFF
.	TRBV4-1	.	TRBJ1-2	TGCGCCAGCAGCCAAGCAGGAGCAGGGATCGGCTACACCTTC	CASSQAGAGIGYTF
.	TRBV2	TRBD1	TRBJ2-5	TGTGCCAGCACTCGTCGGTGGACAGGGGGCGAGGAGACCCAGTACTTC	CASTRRWTGGEETQYF
few	TRBV5-1	TRBD1	TRBJ1-2	TGCGCCAGCAGCTTGAGACAGGGTGACGGCTATGGCTACACCTTC	CASSLRQGDGYGYTF
.	TRBV7-9	.	TRBJ1-2	TGTGCCAGCAGCTTAGGGACTGCTCTTTATGGCTACACCTTC	CASSLGTALYGYTF
.	TRBV5-1	.	TRBJ2-4	TGCGCCAGCAGCTTGGGCAGGGGAGCCATTCAGTACTTC	CASSLGRGAIQYF
few	TRBV6-5	TRBD1	TRBJ2-3	TGTGCCAGCAGTGATGGACAGGGACGAACAGATACGCAGTATTTT	CASSDGQGRTDTQYF
.	TRBV5-1	TRBD2	TRBJ2-1	TGCGCCAGCAGCTTGGAGGTAGGCGGGACTAGCGGGAACAATGAGCAGTTCTTC	CASSLEVGGTSGNNEQFF
few	TRBV9	.	TRBJ2-1	TGTGCCAGCAGCGTAGCGCAGGGTAGCAATGAGCAGTTCTTC	CASSVAQGSNEQFF
few	TRBV20-1	TRBD1	TRBJ2-3	TGCAGTGCTTTGGACAGGGGAAGAACAGATACGCAGTATTTT	CSALDRGRTDTQYF
few	TRBV5-6	.	TRBJ2-5	TGTGCCAGCAGCTTACCCGGGACCGTCCAAGAGACCCAGTACTTC	CASSLPGTVQETQYF